This T cell receptor beta chain was captured by sequencing in a study of human T cells and chemical hapten exposure (dated by TCRdb to the early 2020s). In the study overall: For sensitization, 2% DPC in acetone was applied to a roughly 2 cm by roughly 2 cm area of upper inner arm skin. Throughout the study period of around 24 weeks, patients also received therapeutic DPC doses to the scalp every week. Patch testing was performed on the upper back with Finn chambers containing 0.01% DPC, and the patch tests were scored after 6 days according to International Contact Dermatitis Research Group standards. The mostly female patient cohort included alopecia areata with under or over 50% scalp involvement, alopecia totalis and alopecia universalis. Libraries were pooled for sequencing, and variation in per-sample TCR yields was attributed mainly to small differences in library volumes within the pool. In alopecia patients, the study followed how the peripheral blood TCR repertoire changed in vivo over primary and secondary sensitization to diphenylcyclopropenone (DPC), a hapten. Blood was sampled from patients pre-sensitization (week 0) and at 2, 6 and about 24 weeks after DPC sensitization. For TCR sequencing, blood came from 25 to 35 alopecia patients at anywhere from one to four time points (pre-sensitization, 2, 6 and 24 weeks). The paper's findings and limits, for the study overall: Expanded TCRs formed significantly more large CDR3 similarity clusters than pre-sensitization or healthy control sets, consistent with antigen-driven responses. Patch test score correlated positively with the number of PT1 expanded TCRs, reaching significance at thresholds 8, 16 and 32 but not at 4. Alopecia, a presumed autoimmune disease, was present in all patients, so the immune response of the patients might differ from that of healthy individuals. After repeated subsampling, the strength of the expansion versus patch-test correlation and the threshold at which it became significant changed. The number of TCRs above 1 in 1000 frequency did not change with DPC sensitization; there was no evidence of global repertoire structure alterations.

Via the germline V gene (reference sequence), CDR1 is MNHEY and CDR2 SMNVEV. V loses 10 bases of germline sequence and J loses 1 base, and the interval between the two ends is 10 bases. From cysteine to phenylalanine, the CDR3 is 13 amino acids long. Only CDR3 DNA is held: 39 bases, read in frame from base 1. Library creation used RACE. The sample was run on a NextSeq 500. During library preparation, unique molecular identifiers were attached to individual cDNA molecules so that TCRs could be counted quantitatively and reproducibly. Each blood RNA sample was used to sequence both TCR alpha and TCR beta chains. The source study handled its data this way. The median number of TCRs per sample was approximately 96,000, ranging from about 20,000 to 690,600. The Decombinator software suite was used to annotate V, J and CDR3 in the TCR reads. To make PS versus PT1 abundance plots, every sample was subsampled to the same number of TCRs (28,000). TCRs were defined as expanded if absent before sensitization and observed at least eight times at the 2-week time point. TCRdb itself trimmed the public reads at Q25 with fastp, ran MiXCR and retained productive beta chains. Every entry covers one CDR3 protein and lists the most common genes and DNA from its rows. It is TCRdb's table, rather than the study itself, that gives the V and J calls and clone size. For this sample there are more than 90,000 distinct CDR3 sequences; around 10% appear just once. The ten largest clonotypes hold approximately 3.3% of the sample.

This clonotype was seen a handful of times. This receptor's antigen is unknown. No base quality information exists; no much larger clone differs at one position. The time point label, as the study defines it: patch test 2, 6 weeks after DPC sensitization. The treatment or condition label of this sample denotes: therapeutic diphenylcyclopropenone sensitization with weekly scalp DPC. Blood at each patch-test visit was drawn before the patch test was applied. Patients were considered eligible if aged 18 to 70, diagnosed with alopecia and deemed suitable for DPC therapy, and patients were excluded if pregnant. Total RNA was isolated from unfractionated whole blood collected in Tempus Blood RNA tubes.

This chain joins TRBV27 to TRBJ2-2; the D gene identity is not certain. The starting material was whole blood, obtained in connection with sensitization to the hapten diphenylcyclopropenone (DPC). The sequence came from a woman aged 40 to 49 with alopecia areata. Some clones in this sample may be carry-over from other donors' samples. The CDR3 has the sequence CATESRNTGELFF. The bases are TGTGCCACTGAGTCGCGGAACACCGGGGAGCTGTTTTTT.